Listed below are T cell receptor beta chains from one sample, sequenced in a study of blood T cell repertoires in COVID-19. Sequencing was performed with immunoSEQ multiplex PCR; in TCRdb, only in-frame clones are kept and a portion is missing. There are 150,000 to 200,000 clones in the sample; 75% to 90% occur only once, and about 6.7% lies in the top ten. Source material: peripheral blood. The receptors derive from a man in his forties with acute or convalescent COVID-19. CDR3s include the opening cysteine and the closing phenylalanine or tryptophan. D genes are given only for firm matches. Expanded clones are given a class, and other clones once, few, many or no size at all.

.	TRBV18	.	TRBJ2-4	CASSPPQTIAKNIQYF	TGTGCCAGCTCACCACCTCAAACAATAGCCAAAAACATTCAGTACTTC
.	TRBV7-8	.	TRBJ1-6	CASSQNPGSNSPLHF	TGTGCCAGCAGCCAAAACCCGGGGAGTAATTCACCCCTCCACTTT
.	TRBV6-5	TRBD1	TRBJ2-7	CASNPRSDRGYEQYF	TGTGCCAGCAACCCCCGTAGTGACAGGGGCTACGAGCAGTACTTC
.	TRBV9	.	TRBJ1-1	CASSVGGTEAFF	TGTGCCAGCAGCGTAGGAGGCACTGAAGCTTTCTTT
once	TRBV28	TRBD1	TRBJ1-5	CASTDRGKQPQHF	TGTGCCAGCACCGACAGGGGAAAACAGCCCCAGCATTTT
.	TRBV11-2	.	TRBJ2-2	CASSLAARANTGELFF	TGTGCCAGCAGCTTAGCGGCCAGGGCGAACACCGGGGAGCTGTTTTTT
.	TRBV7-2	TRBD1	TRBJ1-6	CASSLGLGQGGSPLHF	TGTGCCAGCAGCTTGGGTTTAGGACAGGGAGGTTCACCCCTCCACTTT
.	TRBV28	.	TRBJ2-7	CASSTRGAGLEQYF	TGTGCCAGCAGTACTCGGGGTGCTGGGTTGGAGCAGTACTTC
.	TRBV5-6	.	TRBJ2-2	CASSPSWTANTGELFF	TGTGCCAGCAGCCCCTCCTGGACAGCGAACACCGGGGAGCTGTTTTTT
.	TRBV27	TRBD1	TRBJ2-7	CASSLRGQGYAYEQYF	TGTGCCAGCAGTTTACGCGGACAGGGGTATGCCTACGAGCAGTACTTC